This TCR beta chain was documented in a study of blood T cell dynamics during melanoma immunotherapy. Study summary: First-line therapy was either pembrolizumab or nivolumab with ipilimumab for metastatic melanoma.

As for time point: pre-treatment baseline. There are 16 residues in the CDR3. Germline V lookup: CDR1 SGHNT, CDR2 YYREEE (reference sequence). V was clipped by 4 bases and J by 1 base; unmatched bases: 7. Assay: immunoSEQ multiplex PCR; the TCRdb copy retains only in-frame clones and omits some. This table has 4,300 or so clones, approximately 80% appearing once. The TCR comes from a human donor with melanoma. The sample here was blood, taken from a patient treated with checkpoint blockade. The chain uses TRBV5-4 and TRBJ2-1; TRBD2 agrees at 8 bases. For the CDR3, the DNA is TGTGCCAGCAGCGTAGGCGGGGGGAATTCCTACAATGAGCAGTTCTTC. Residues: CASSVGGGNSYNEQFF.